The entry that follows covers one TCR beta chain sequence. These data originate in a study of blood T cell repertoires in COVID-19. Using immunoSEQ multiplex PCR, the repertoire was profiled, and TCRdb retains in-frame clones only, with some absent. The sample holds approximately 350,000 clones, less than 90% seen once. Participant-given clinical history determined each cohort assignment. V was clipped by 4 bases and J by 4 bases; unmatched bases: 9. CDR3 length: 15 amino acids. Germline loops: CDR1 SGHRS, CDR2 YFSETQ. Material for sequencing was PBMCs or T cells enriched from blood (not recorded which). The gene calls are TRBV5-1 and TRBJ2-7; 9 positions match TRBD1. This clonotype was sampled from a woman between 45 and 65 years old who had recovered from COVID-19. For the CDR3, the DNA is TGCGCCAGCAGCCGAGACTGGGACAGGGCGTACGAGCAGTACTTC. Its protein is CASSRDWDRAYEQYF.